This passage covers 2 T cell receptor beta chains from one sample sequenced in a study of lung T cells in sarcoidosis with Löfgren's syndrome. TCRdb redid the calling of the reads with MiXCR, one entry per CDR3 protein. Among about 2,900 distinct CDR3 sequences listed, 25% to 35% were seen once. The sequencing input was CD4+ T cells from bronchoalveolar lavage. These receptors came from a human donor with sarcoidosis (Löfgren's syndrome or another form), or a control subject (not recorded which).

This clonotype occurred once. This chain joins TRBV29-1 and TRBJ2-1, with 7 bases fitting TRBD2. CDR3 length: 14 amino acids. V was pared by 6 bases and J by 8 bases, with 13 bases of the junction left unmatched. The germline V gene has CDR1 SQVTM and CDR2 ANQGSEA. The CDR3 sequence: CSVPGLYPVDEQFF. The CDR3 coding sequence is TGCAGCGTCCCGGGACTATACCCAGTAGATGAGCAGTTCTTC.

To note about this clonotype: A much more abundant neighbour one base away suggests this may be a read error. The rearrangement joins TRBV11-2 to TRBJ1-2; D remains ambiguous. The CDR3 consists of 14 residues. Per germline, CDR1 SGHAT and CDR2 FQNNGV. CDR3: CASSPMDGNYGHTF. In DNA form, the CDR3 reads TGTGCCAGCAGCCCAATGGACGGGAACTATGGCCACACCTTC.